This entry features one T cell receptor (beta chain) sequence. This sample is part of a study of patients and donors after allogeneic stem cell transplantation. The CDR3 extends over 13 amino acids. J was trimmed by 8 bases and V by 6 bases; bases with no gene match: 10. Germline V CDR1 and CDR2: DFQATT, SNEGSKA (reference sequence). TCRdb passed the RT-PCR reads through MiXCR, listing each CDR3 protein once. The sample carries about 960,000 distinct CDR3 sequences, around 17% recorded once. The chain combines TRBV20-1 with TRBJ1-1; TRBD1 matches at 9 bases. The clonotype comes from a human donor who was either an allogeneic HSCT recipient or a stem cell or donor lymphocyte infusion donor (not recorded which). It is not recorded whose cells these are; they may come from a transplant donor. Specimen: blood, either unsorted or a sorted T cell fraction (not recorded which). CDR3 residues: CSARGTGRPEAFF. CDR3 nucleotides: TGCAGTGCGAGGGGGACAGGGAGGCCCGAAGCTTTCTTT.